The present T cell receptor (beta chain) was sequenced within a study of tumor and adjacent non-tumor tissue in lung cancer. Three rounds of nested PCR, following a modified ARM-PCR protocol, produced the TCRbeta library. In TCRdb, the multiplex PCR reads were re-called with MiXCR into one record per CDR3 protein. Of tens of thousands of distinct CDR3 sequences listed, roughly 70% are singletons. This sample's RNA came from whole unsorted tissue. More than 3 cm separated this lung sample from the edge of the tumor. A note on this clonotype: A clone one base away is much larger, so this may be a read error.

The receptor comes from a woman in her fifties or sixties with non-small cell lung cancer. Sequencing was carried out using distant non-tumor lung tissue.

CDR3 sequence reads: CASSSQQGRNQPQHF. The DNA for the CDR3 is TGTGCCAGCAGTTCACAACAGGGTCGCAATCAGCCCCAGCATTTT. V is TRBV6-6 and J is TRBJ1-5; a possible D gene is TRBD1 (6 bases). Germline CDR1 reads MNHNY; CDR2 reads SVGAGI (reference sequence). V lost 4 bases to trimming and J lost 2 bases, with 12 bases between them. This CDR3 is 15 amino acids long.